This T cell receptor (beta chain) was identified in a study of T cell repertoires in cytomegalovirus infection. Broader study findings: The ex vivo response was dominated by HLA-C-restricted CMV-specific TCR beta clonotypes.

TCRdb reprocessed the reads with MiXCR, giving one entry per CDR3 protein. Of about half a million distinct CDR3 sequences listed, about 42% are singletons. This clonotype has just a few counts. Its antigen remains unidentified. The TCR sequence derives from a human donor in good health (CMV status not recorded). Some clones in this sample may be carry-over from other donors' samples. The source was cultured PBMCs, collected from culture after CMV antigen stimulation.

CDR3 in amino acids: CASRVSRVAKNIQYF. The CDR3 DNA reads as TGTGCCAGCCGGGTATCTAGGGTAGCCAAAAACATTCAGTACTTC. The chain uses TRBV28 and TRBJ2-4; no definite D call. CDR1 is MDHEN and CDR2 is SYDVKM in the germline V gene. The CDR3 is made up of 15 amino acids. The V and J ends lost 8 bases and 0 bases respectively, with 14 bases between them.